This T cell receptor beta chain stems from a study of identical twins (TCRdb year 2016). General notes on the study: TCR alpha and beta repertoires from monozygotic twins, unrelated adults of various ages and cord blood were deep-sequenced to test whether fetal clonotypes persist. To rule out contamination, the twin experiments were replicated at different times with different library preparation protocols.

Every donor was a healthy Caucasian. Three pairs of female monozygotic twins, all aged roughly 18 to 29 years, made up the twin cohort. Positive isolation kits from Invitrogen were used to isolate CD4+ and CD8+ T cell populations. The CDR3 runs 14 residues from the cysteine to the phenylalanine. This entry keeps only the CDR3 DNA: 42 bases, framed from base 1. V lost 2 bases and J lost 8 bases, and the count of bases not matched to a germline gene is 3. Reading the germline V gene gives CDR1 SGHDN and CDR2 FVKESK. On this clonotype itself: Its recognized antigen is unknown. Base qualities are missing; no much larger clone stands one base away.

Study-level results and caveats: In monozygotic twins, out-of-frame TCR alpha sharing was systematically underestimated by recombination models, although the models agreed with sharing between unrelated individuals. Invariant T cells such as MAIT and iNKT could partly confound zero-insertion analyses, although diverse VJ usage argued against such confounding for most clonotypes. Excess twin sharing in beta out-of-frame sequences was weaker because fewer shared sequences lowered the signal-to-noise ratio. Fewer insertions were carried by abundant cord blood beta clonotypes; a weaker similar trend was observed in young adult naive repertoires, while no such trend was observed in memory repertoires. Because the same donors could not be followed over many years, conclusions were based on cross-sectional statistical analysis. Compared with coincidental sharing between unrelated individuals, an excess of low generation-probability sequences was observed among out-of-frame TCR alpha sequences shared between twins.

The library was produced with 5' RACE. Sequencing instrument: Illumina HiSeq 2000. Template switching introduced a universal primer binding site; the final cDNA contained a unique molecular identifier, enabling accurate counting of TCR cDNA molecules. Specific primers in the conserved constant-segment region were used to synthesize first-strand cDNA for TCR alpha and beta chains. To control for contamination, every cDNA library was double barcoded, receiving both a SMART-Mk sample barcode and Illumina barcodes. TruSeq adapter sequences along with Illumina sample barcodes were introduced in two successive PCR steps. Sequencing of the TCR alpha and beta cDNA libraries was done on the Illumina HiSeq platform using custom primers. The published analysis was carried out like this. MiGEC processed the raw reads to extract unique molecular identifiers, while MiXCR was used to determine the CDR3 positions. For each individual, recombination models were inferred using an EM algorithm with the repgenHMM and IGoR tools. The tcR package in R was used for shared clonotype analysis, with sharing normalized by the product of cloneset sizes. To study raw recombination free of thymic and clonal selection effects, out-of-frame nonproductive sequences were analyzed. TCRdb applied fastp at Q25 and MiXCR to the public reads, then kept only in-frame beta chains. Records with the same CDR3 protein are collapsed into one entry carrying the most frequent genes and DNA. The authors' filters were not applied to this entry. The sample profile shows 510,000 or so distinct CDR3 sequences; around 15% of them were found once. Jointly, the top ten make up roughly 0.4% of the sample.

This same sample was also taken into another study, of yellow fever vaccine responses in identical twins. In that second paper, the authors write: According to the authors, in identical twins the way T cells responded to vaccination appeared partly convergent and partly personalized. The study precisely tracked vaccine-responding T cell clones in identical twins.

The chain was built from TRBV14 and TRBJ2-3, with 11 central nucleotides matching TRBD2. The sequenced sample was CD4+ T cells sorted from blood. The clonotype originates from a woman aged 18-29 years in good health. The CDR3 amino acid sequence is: CASSQSLAGGTQYF. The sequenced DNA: TGTGCCAGCAGCCAATCGCTAGCGGGGGGTACGCAGTATTTT.